Presented here are 12 T cell receptor beta chains from one specimen sequenced in a study of tumor-infiltrating lymphocytes in primary liver carcinoma. From around 20-30 mg of unsorted bulk tissue, DNA and RNA were co-extracted together. The authors made TCR beta cDNA from 450 to 600 ng total RNA with a constant-region primer. Amplification in three nested multiplex PCR rounds with slightly modified ARM-PCR gave rise to TCR beta libraries. Rounds one and two of PCR, each of roughly 10 cycles, were primed with TRBV1-TRBV30 forward primers and a C-beta reverse primer. MiXCR, run by TCRdb on the multiplex PCR reads, gives a single entry per CDR3 protein. Among around 26,000 distinct CDR3 sequences, roughly 80% were seen once, and the ten largest hold 35% to 50%. The sequencing input was liver tumor tissue from sampling region 3. Documented subset: tumor region T3, left-lateral pole. Every receptor here comes from a man aged 35-49 years with primary liver carcinoma and hepatitis B virus infection.

Of note for this clonotype: One end of the junction varies from germline; a read error may be responsible. This chain links TRBV10-3 with TRBJ1-5; D gene uncertain. The CDR3 is 14 amino acids. Germline V gene lookup returns CDR1 ENHRY and CDR2 SYGVKD. CDR3 in DNA: TGTGCCATCAGTGAGTACGAGGGCAATCAGCCCCGGCATTTT. Its translation: CAISEYEGNQPRHF.

In the case of this clonotype: A much larger clone lies one base from this, so it may be a read error. The chain links TRBV5-1 to TRBJ2-4, with D possibly matching TRBD2 (5 bases). The CDR3 loop spans 13 amino acids. Trimming left V 0 bases short and J 11 bases short, with 12 bases between. Germline V gene lookup returns CDR1 SGHRS and CDR2 YFSETQ. Here the CDR3 DNA reads TGCGCCAGCAGCTTGGCGGGATTAGACGTTCAGTACTTC. Its translation is CASSLAGLDVQYF.

Details on this clonotype: Sequence at one end of the junction differs from germline and may be a read error. This chain joins TRBV11-2 and TRBJ1-4; the D is unclear. The germline V gene encodes CDR1 SGHAT and CDR2 FQNNGV. CDR3 length equals 16 residues. The CDR3 nucleotides are TGTTCCAGCAGCAAGAGTCAAGGAGGAACAAATGAAAAACTGTTTTTT. It encodes CSSSKSQGGTNEKLFF.

Of note for this clonotype: The junction departs from the called germline gene at one end, perhaps through a read error. The chain joins TRBV11-2 to TRBJ2-3; D is uncertain. Germline CDR1 is SGHAT and CDR2 is FQNNGV. The length of the CDR3 is 13 residues. CDR3 nucleotides: TGTGCCAGCAGCTATAAAACGGCAGATATGCAGTATTTT. It encodes CASSYKTADMQYF.

The chain combines TRBV11-1 with TRBJ2-7, with 9 bases aligning to TRBD2. The J segment lost 10 bases and the V segment lost 1 base, leaving 11 bases of the junction unmatched. Germline loops: CDR1 SGHAT, CDR2 FQDESV (reference sequence). The CDR3 runs 15 residues. CDR3 coding DNA: TGTGCCAGCAGCTTAGGGTGGCTAGCGGGACTTCCTCAGTACTTC. Its translation: CASSLGWLAGLPQYF.

With regard to this clonotype: The conserved phenylalanine or tryptophan normally closing the CDR3 is absent here, so this likely arose from a read error. This chain joins TRBV5-5 and TRBJ2-3; D uncertain. CDR3 length: 15 amino acids. Germline CDR1 is SGHKS and CDR2 is YYEKEE (reference sequence). CDR3 sequence (DNA): TGTGCCAGTAGCTTGCATCAGGCGCCCGCAGATACGCAGTATTAT. Translated, it gives CASSLHQAPADTQYY.

Regarding this clonotype: Without the conserved terminal phenylalanine or tryptophan, this CDR3 likely stems from a read error. The limits of the CDR3 on the DNA are not certain, so only TCRdb's listed CDR3 is given. J is TRBJ2-6 and V is TRBV11-2. The length of the CDR3 is 16 amino acids, counting both ends. Germline V gene sequence: CDR1 SGHAT, CDR2 FQNNGV. This CDR3 reads CASNLDLRAGANVLTL.

Turning to this clonotype: Just one base apart from a much larger clone, this may be a read error. The chain is built from TRBV7-3 and TRBJ2-2; 7 nucleotides match TRBD2. V lost 2 bases to trimming and J lost 7 bases; unmatched junction nucleotides: 10. The CDR3 loop spans 16 amino acids. Germline V gene lookup returns CDR1 SGHTA and CDR2 FQGTGA. The CDR3: CASSLFGRGFIGELFF. The CDR3 nucleotides read TGTGCCAGCAGCTTATTTGGGAGGGGTTTCATCGGGGAGCTGTTTTTT.

This clonotype was seen just once. Likely a read error: the CDR3 ends without its conserved phenylalanine or tryptophan. The chain joins TRBV10-1 to TRBJ2-2; D is perhaps TRBD2 (6 bases). V lost 9 bases, J lost 3 bases, and 17 bases lay in between. The germline CDR1 and CDR2 sequences are WNHNN and SYGVQD (reference sequence). CDR3 size: 15 residues. In DNA, the CDR3 is TGCGCCAGTAGTTCCGGGGACTCTTACACCGGGGAGCTGTTTCAT. Its protein product is CASSSGDSYTGELFH.

The genes are TRBV6-2 or TRBV6-3 and TRBJ2-7; 7 bases match TRBD1. The germline V gene has CDR1 MNHEY and CDR2 SVGEGT. V was clipped by 2 bases and J by 5 bases; unmatched bases: 9. This CDR3 is built from 15 residues. CDR3 loop: CASSYHLDRAHEQYF. The CDR3 DNA reads as TGTGCCAGCAGTTACCATTTAGACAGGGCACACGAGCAGTACTTC.

Notes on this clonotype: Here the CDR3 omits its conserved ending phenylalanine or tryptophan, so a read error is the likely source. CDR3 sequence: CACSLTDGAYEQYI. CDR3 sequence (DNA): TGTGCCTGCAGCTTAACTGACGGAGCCTACGAGCAGTACATC. This chain links TRBV11-2 with TRBJ2-7, with D uncertain. CDR3 size: 14 residues. Germline V lookup: CDR1 SGHAT, CDR2 FQNNGV.

The chain combines TRBV6-1 with TRBJ2-3; the D gene could be TRBD1 or TRBD2 (5 bases each). Germline lookup yields CDR1 MNHNS and CDR2 SASEGT. The CDR3 is made up of 12 amino acids. CDR3 nucleotide sequence: TGTCTCGAAGGGGAGCTCACAGATACGCAGTATTTT. It encodes CLEGELTDTQYF.